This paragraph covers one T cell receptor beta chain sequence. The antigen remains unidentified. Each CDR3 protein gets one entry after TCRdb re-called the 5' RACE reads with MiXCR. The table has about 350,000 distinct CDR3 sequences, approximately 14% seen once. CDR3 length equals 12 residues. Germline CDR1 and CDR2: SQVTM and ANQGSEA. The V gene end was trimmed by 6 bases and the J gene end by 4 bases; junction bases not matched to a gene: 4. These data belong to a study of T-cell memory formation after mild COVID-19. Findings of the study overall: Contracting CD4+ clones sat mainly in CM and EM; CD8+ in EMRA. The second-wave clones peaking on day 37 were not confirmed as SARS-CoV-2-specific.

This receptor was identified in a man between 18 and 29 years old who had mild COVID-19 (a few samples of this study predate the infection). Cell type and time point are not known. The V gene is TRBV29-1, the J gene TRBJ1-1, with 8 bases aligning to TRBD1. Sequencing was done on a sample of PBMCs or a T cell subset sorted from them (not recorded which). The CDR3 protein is CSVTGVGTEAFF. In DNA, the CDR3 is TGCAGCGTGACAGGGGTGGGCACTGAAGCTTTCTTT.